This entry concerns a single T cell receptor beta chain. The sample belongs to a study of T-cell reconstitution after alpha-beta-depleted transplantation in children. CDR1 SGHTA and CDR2 FQGNSA come from the germline V gene. V was shortened by 5 bases and J by 3 bases, with 17 bases between the two germline ends. This CDR3 has 16 residues. It was with unique molecular identifiers that the TCRbeta library was prepared. TCRdb re-called the PCR reads with MiXCR, one entry per CDR3 protein. The repertoire has fewer than 550,000 distinct CDR3 sequences, 10% to 12% of them found once; the top ten carry roughly 15%.

Sequenced here: PBMCs, mostly from graft donor cells, sampled 180 days after TCRalphabeta/CD19-depleted stem cell transplant. This clonotype was obtained from a female patient younger than 10 who had a stem cell transplant for aplastic anemia, so the T cells may come from the graft donor. The V and J genes are TRBV7-2 and TRBJ2-4; a possible D gene is TRBD1 (6 bases). Here the CDR3 reads CASSVGGRISKNIQYF. The CDR3 nucleotides are TGTGCCAGCAGCGTAGGGGGAAGGATTAGCAAAAACATTCAGTACTTC.